The 17 T cell receptor beta chains reported below all come from one sample, sequenced in a study of blood T cell repertoires in COVID-19. Produced via immunoSEQ multiplex PCR; TCRdb's table is partial and in-frame only. The table has under 150,000 clones, over 75% seen once. The sequencing input was PBMCs or T cells enriched from blood (not recorded which). The source of these receptors is a man aged 45-65 years in a cohort exposed to, infected with or recovered from COVID-19 (not recorded which).

The CDR3 sequence: CAWSAGVSIDEQFF. The CDR3 DNA sequence: TGTGCCTGGAGCGCCGGGGTGTCAATCGATGAGCAGTTCTTC. The chain is built from TRBV30 and TRBJ2-1, with D tentatively TRBD2 (5 bases). The CDR3 extends over 14 amino acids. Trimming shortened V by 3 bases and J by 8 bases, and 17 bases separated the two germline ends. Germline V gives CDR1 GTSNPN, CDR2 SVGIG (reference sequence).

The V gene is TRBV3-1 (or the pseudogene TRBV3-2), the J gene TRBJ2-2; 7 bases are shared with TRBD2. Germline CDR1 and CDR2: LGHDT and YNNKEL (reference sequence). The CDR3 is made up of 16 amino acids. The junction had 3 bases not matched to a gene; V was cut back by 1 base and J by 1 base. The CDR3 nucleotides are TGTGCCAGCAGCCAAGCGGGGGGAGGGAACACCGGGGAGCTGTTTTTT. This encodes CASSQAGGGNTGELFF.

V gene TRBV5-8 combines with J gene TRBJ2-1, with 8 bases lining up with TRBD2. Trimming removed 0 bases from V and 3 bases from J; junction bases left unmatched: 5. CDR3 length equals 16 residues. Germline V gives CDR1 SGHTS, CDR2 YDEGEE. DNA for the CDR3: TGTGCCAGCAGCTTGGCCGCACTAGCGGACTACAATGAGCAGTTCTTC. It translates to CASSLAALADYNEQFF.

This chain's CDR3 is CASSKFPGQLENSPLHF. The CDR3 DNA sequence: TGTGCCAGTAGCAAATTCCCGGGACAACTGGAGAATTCACCCCTCCACTTT. The rearrangement links TRBV19 to TRBJ1-6, with D perhaps matching TRBD1 (6 bases). V dropped 6 bases and J dropped 7 bases, with 22 bases sitting between them. The CDR3 runs to 17 residues. From germline, CDR1 is LNHDA and CDR2 SQIVND (reference sequence).

This clone turned up a few times. The chain has TRBV5-1 and TRBJ1-6, with 8 bases fitting TRBD1. CDR1 and CDR2 from the germline V gene are SGHRS and YFSETQ. Trimming at V came to 4 bases and at J to 3 bases, leaving 6 bases not matched to a gene. The CDR3 length is 16 residues. Here the CDR3 DNA reads TGCGCCAGCAGCCTAAGACAGGGGAACTATAATTCACCCCTCCACTTT. Protein sequence: CASSLRQGNYNSPLHF. The complete variable domain, with remaining parts taken from reference TRBV5-1 and TRBJ1-6, reads KAGVTQTPRYLIKTRGQQVTLSCSPISGHRSVSWYQQTPGQGLQFLFEYFSETQRNKGNFPGRFSGRQFSNSRSEMNVSTLELGDSALYLCASSLRQGNYNSPLHFGNGTRLTVT.

Of note for this clone: One end of the junction is discordant with germline, which a read error may explain. The chain is built from TRBV25-1 and TRBJ2-4, with 7 bases aligning to TRBD1. CDR1 and CDR2 (germline): MGHDK, SYGVNS. The CDR3 totals 12 residues. In nucleotides, the CDR3 is TGTGCCACCTCCGGACAGGAAAATATTCAGTACTTC. It yields the protein CATSGQENIQYF.

This chain links TRBV30 with TRBJ1-5, with 9 bases fitting TRBD1. Trimming at V came to 5 bases and at J to 7 bases, leaving 12 bases not matched to a gene. The length of the CDR3 is 15 residues. CDR1 is GTSNPN, CDR2 SVGIG, per germline (reference sequence). CDR3 sequence (DNA): TGTGCCTGGTCACGACAGGGGGTAAACGGGCAGCCCCAGCATTTT. Translated, it gives CAWSRQGVNGQPQHF.

The chain couples TRBV28 to TRBJ1-4; D not resolved. This CDR3 has 12 amino acids. Deletions cut 3 bases from V and 9 bases from J, with 8 bases between. The germline gives CDR1 MDHEN, CDR2 SYDVKM. The CDR3 here is CASSLRSKKLFF. For the CDR3, the DNA is TGTGCCAGCAGTTTGAGAAGCAAAAAACTGTTTTTT.

The V gene is TRBV3-1 (or the pseudogene TRBV3-2), the J gene TRBJ1-5; 10 bases align to TRBD1. The CDR3 loop spans 16 amino acids. Germline assignment: CDR1 LGHDT and CDR2 YNNKEL (reference sequence). With V trimmed by 6 bases and J by 2 bases, 7 bases remained unmatched. CDR3 amino acids: CASSRTGTGGNQPQHF. CDR3 nucleotides: TGTGCCAGCAGTCGTACCGGGACAGGGGGCAATCAGCCCCAGCATTTT.

This clone was seen once. This rearrangement joins TRBV3-1 (or the pseudogene TRBV3-2) to TRBJ2-3, with 11 bases aligning to TRBD2. CDR3 length: 18 residues. Germline V gene lookup returns CDR1 LGHDT and CDR2 YNNKEL (reference sequence). V shed 5 bases and J 5 bases; nucleotides not matched to a gene: 15. CDR3 coding DNA: TGTGCCAGCAGCTCCGCCCCTACTACTAGCGGGAGAGGAGATACGCAGTATTTT. It is translated as CASSSAPTTSGRGDTQYF.

The chain has TRBV4-3 and TRBJ2-2; no reliable D call. This CDR3 is 18 amino acids long. CDR1 and CDR2 (germline): LGHNA, YSLEER. V lost 1 base and J 0 bases, leaving 15 bases between the germline ends. The CDR3 loop reads CASSQGLPGSANTGELFF. The CDR3 nucleotides are TGCGCCAGCAGCCAAGGTCTCCCCGGCAGCGCGAACACCGGGGAGCTGTTTTTT.

V usage is TRBV9 and J usage is TRBJ1-3; TRBD1 is a possible D gene (5 bases). CDR3 length: 15 amino acids. CDR1 SGDLS and CDR2 YYNGEE come from the germline V gene. V was shortened by 4 bases and J by 0 bases, with 11 bases between the two germline ends. The CDR3 DNA is TGTGCCAGCAGCAAACAGGTAACCTCTGGAAACACCATATATTTT. It encodes CASSKQVTSGNTIYF.

This chain uses TRBV4-3 with TRBJ1-6, with D tentatively TRBD1 (6 bases). V lost 3 bases, J lost 13 bases, and 13 bases lay in between. The CDR3 runs to 13 residues. Germline CDR1 is LGHNA and CDR2 is YSLEER. The CDR3 reads CASSQDAQGPLHF. In DNA form, the CDR3 reads TGCGCCAGCAGCCAGGACGCCCAGGGGCCCCTCCACTTT.

The V call is TRBV10-2, the J call TRBJ2-2; D is undetermined. The CDR3 runs 14 residues. Per the germline V gene, CDR1 is WSHSY and CDR2 is SAAADI. The V end was cut by 2 bases, the J end by 1 base, with 5 bases between. In DNA, the CDR3 is TGCGCCAGCAGTGAGACAGAGAACACCGGGGAGCTGTTTTTT. Amino acids: CASSETENTGELFF.

The rearrangement uses TRBV19 and TRBJ2-2; 10 bases match TRBD2. Germline V gene sequence: CDR1 LNHDA, CDR2 SQIVND (reference sequence). V lost 6 bases and J lost 7; bases outside the gene matches: 14. The CDR3 covers 17 residues. CDR3 region: CASSLLTSGNSDGELFF. CDR3 DNA sequence: TGTGCCAGTAGCCTCTTAACTAGCGGGAATTCGGACGGGGAGCTGTTTTTT. Combining the CDR3 with reference TRBV19 and TRBJ2-2 gives the whole variable domain DGGITQSPKYLFRKEGQNVTLSCEQNLNHDAMYWYRQDPGQGLRLIYYSQIVNDFQKGDIAEGYSVSREKKESFPLTVTSAQKNPTAFYLCASSLLTSGNSDGELFFGEGSRLTVL.

The genes are TRBV5-6 and TRBJ2-5; D possibly corresponds to TRBD2 (6 bases). Between the trimmed V and J ends, which lost 4 bases and 0 bases, there was a span of 7 bases. The CDR3 contains 13 residues. CDR1 SGHDT and CDR2 YYEEEE come from the germline V gene. CDR3 protein: CASSRENQETQYF. DNA for the CDR3: TGTGCCAGCAGCCGGGAGAACCAAGAGACCCAGTACTTC.

The V gene is TRBV12-2, the J gene TRBJ2-7; the table's D gene call, TRBD1, was not cross checked with the DNA. TRBV12-2 is described as a pseudogene. The CDR3 contains 16 residues. The CDR3 sequence: CASRLGQGQVSYEQYF. CDR3 DNA sequence: TGTGCAAGTCGCTTAGGACAGGGGCAAGTCTCCTACGAGCAGTACTTC.